Following are 24 T cell receptor beta chains from one sample sequenced in a study of T-cell memory formation after mild COVID-19. MiXCR, run by TCRdb on the 5' RACE reads, gives a single entry per CDR3 protein. In the table there are roughly 510,000 distinct CDR3 sequences, 15% to 20% of which are singletons. Specimen: PBMCs or a T cell subset sorted from them (not recorded which). Source of these receptors: an adult woman who had mild COVID-19 (a few samples of this study predate the infection). Cell type and time point are not known.

The sample holds a few counts of this clonotype. The junction departs from germline at one end; a sequencing error may be responsible. J is TRBJ1-1 and V is TRBV27; perhaps TRBD1 as D (5 bases). From germline, CDR1 is MNHEY and CDR2 SMNVEV (reference sequence). This CDR3 has 13 amino acids. CDR3 residues: CASSFEGRTEAFF. CDR3 DNA: TGCGCCAGCAGCTTTGAGGGGCGCACTGAAGCTTTCTTT.

This clonotype was detected a few times. J is TRBJ1-1 and V is TRBV7-9, with a possible D match to TRBD1 (6 bases). The CDR3 runs to 16 residues. From germline, CDR1 is SEHNR and CDR2 FQNEAQ (reference sequence). The V end was cut by 4 bases, the J end by 4 bases, with 19 bases between. The CDR3 loop reads CASSSPPGGMGTEAFF. The CDR3 region has the DNA TGTGCCAGCAGCTCGCCGCCGGGGGGCATGGGCACTGAAGCTTTCTTT.

This clonotype was detected only a few times. The chain carries TRBV7-9 and TRBJ2-2; TRBD1 aligns across 10 bases. CDR1 is SEHNR, CDR2 FQNEAQ, per germline (reference sequence). V dropped 5 bases and J dropped 5; count of bases not matched to a gene: 5. The CDR3 contains 15 residues. The CDR3 region has the DNA TGTGCCAGCAGCGCCAGGACAGGGGGTACCGGGGAGCTGTTTTTT. Amino acid sequence: CASSARTGGTGELFF.

This clonotype was counted a single time. This may come from a read error, since a much larger clone is one base off. The chain is built from TRBV12-3 or TRBV12-4 and TRBJ2-3, with a weak D call TRBD2 (6 bases). CDR3 size: 15 residues. The CDR3: CDSSLTGGRTDTQYF. In DNA, the CDR3 is TGTGACAGCAGTTTAACCGGGGGTCGGACAGATACGCAGTATTTT.

The genes are TRBV28 and TRBJ2-1; a weak D match, TRBD2 (5 bases). Germline assignment: CDR1 MDHEN and CDR2 SYDVKM. The CDR3 spans 14 residues. V gave up 3 bases and J gave up 6 bases, with 12 bases separating them. The CDR3 sequence is CASSFRRKRNEQFF. The CDR3 DNA is TGTGCCAGCAGTTTCAGGAGGAAGCGCAATGAGCAGTTCTTC.

This clonotype was observed a few times. The chain joins TRBV24-1 to TRBJ2-1; TRBD2 aligns across 10 bases. Germline CDR1 and CDR2: KGHDR and SFDVKD. This CDR3 contains 16 residues. V lost 4 bases, J lost 5 bases, and 7 bases stayed unmatched. The CDR3 spells CATSDPSGSGHNEQFF. CDR3 sequence (DNA): TGTGCCACCAGTGACCCTAGCGGGAGCGGGCACAATGAGCAGTTCTTC.

J is TRBJ2-2 and V is TRBV20-1; 7 bases match TRBD2. J was trimmed by 1 base and V by 2 bases; bases with no gene match: 4. The germline CDR1 and CDR2 sequences are DFQATT and SNEGSKA (reference sequence). This CDR3 spans 15 amino acids. CDR3 region: CSARKASGNTGELFF. CDR3 bases: TGCAGTGCTAGAAAGGCTAGCGGGAACACCGGGGAGCTGTTTTTT.

The chain links TRBV7-9 to TRBJ2-1; a possible D gene is TRBD2 (5 bases). Trimming took off 3 bases at V and 6 bases at J, with 42 bases between the two ends. In germline, CDR1 is SEHNR, CDR2 FQNEAQ (reference sequence). This CDR3 has 24 residues. The CDR3 DNA follows: TGTGCCAGCAGCTTGCTATTTCCGGCAAAGACCATAAGCGGAGGCGACTTCGAGGGCAATGAGCAGTTCTTC. Protein: CASSLLFPAKTISGGDFEGNEQFF.

The V gene is TRBV20-1, the J gene TRBJ1-2, with 8 bases identical to TRBD1. V lost 0 bases to trimming and J lost 4 bases; unmatched junction nucleotides: 7. CDR3 length equals 15 residues. Per germline, CDR1 DFQATT and CDR2 SNEGSKA (reference sequence). CDR3 in DNA: TGCAGTGCTAGAGATGCAGGACAGGGCTTCTATGGCTACACCTTC. Translated, it gives CSARDAGQGFYGYTF.

In nucleotides, the CDR3 is TGTGCCACCAGTCGGAGGGAGAACACCGGGGAGCTGTTTTTT. Translated, it gives CATSRRENTGELFF. The rearrangement uses TRBV24-1 and TRBJ2-2, with a weak D call TRBD2 (6 bases). CDR3 length: 14 amino acids. Germline CDR1 KGHDR, CDR2 SFDVKD. V was trimmed by 6 bases and J by 1 base, leaving 8 bases between them.

This clonotype turned up a few times. This chain connects TRBV20-1 to TRBJ2-7; D gene ambiguous. The CDR3 runs 12 residues. The germline V gene has CDR1 DFQATT and CDR2 SNEGSKA (reference sequence). Trimming removed 0 bases at V and 3 bases at J, with 6 bases between. The DNA of the CDR3 is TGCAGTGCTAGAGATCGCATCTACGAGCAGTACTTC. This encodes CSARDRIYEQYF.

The rearrangement uses TRBV6-2 or TRBV6-3 and TRBJ2-7; D may be TRBD1 (6 bases). Between the trimmed V and J ends, which lost 6 bases and 6 bases, there was a span of 12 bases. CDR1 MNHEY and CDR2 SVGEGT come from the germline V gene. The CDR3 has 12 residues. CDR3 sequence: CASRENRVEQYF. The CDR3, as DNA: TGTGCCAGCAGAGAGAACAGGGTCGAGCAGTACTTC.

This clonotype was detected only a few times. The chain couples TRBV12-3 or TRBV12-4 to TRBJ2-1; a possible D gene is TRBD1 (7 bases). CDR3 length: 14 amino acids. V lost 2 bases and J 8 bases, leaving 13 bases between the germline ends. CDR3 bases: TGTGCCAGCAGTTTACATCCCAGGGGGGATGAGCAGTTCTTC. Translated, it gives CASSLHPRGDEQFF.

This clonotype was observed a few times. The chain recombines TRBV3-1 with TRBJ2-1, with unresolved D. Germline V CDR1 and CDR2: LGHDT, YNNKEL (reference sequence). Trimming stripped 5 bases from V and 6 bases from J, with 23 bases between. The CDR3 has 17 amino acids. CDR3 in DNA: TGTGCCAGCAGCTTAGGTCGGATCGAAGGTGGTGCCAATGAGCAGTTCTTC. The encoded protein is CASSLGRIEGGANEQFF.

The rearrangement joins TRBV9 to TRBJ2-7, with 13 bases fitting TRBD2. The CDR3 has 18 amino acids. Germline CDR1 reads SGDLS; CDR2 reads YYNGEE. V lost 3 bases to trimming and J lost 0 bases; unmatched junction nucleotides: 9. Written as DNA, the CDR3 is TGTGCCAGCAGCGCATGGACTAGCGGGGGAGCAATCTCCTACGAGCAGTACTTC. It specifies CASSAWTSGGAISYEQYF. Full variable domain (outside the CDR3, taken from reference TRBV9 and TRBJ2-7): DSGVTQTPKHLITATGQRVTLRCSPRSGDLSVYWYQQSLDQGLQFLIQYYNGEERAKGNILERFSAQQFPDLHSELNLSSLELGDSALYFCASSAWTSGGAISYEQYFGPGTRLTVT.

This clonotype was detected only a few times. The chain is built from TRBV7-9 and TRBJ2-3, with D tentatively TRBD1 (5 bases). Deletions cut 3 bases from V and 4 bases from J, with 11 bases between. This CDR3 has 14 residues. Germline V CDR1 and CDR2: SEHNR, FQNEAQ (reference sequence). CDR3 amino acids: CASSFRGHADTQYF. The CDR3 bases are TGTGCCAGCAGCTTTCGTGGACACGCAGATACGCAGTATTTT.

This clonotype was counted between two and nine times. The V gene is TRBV6-5, the J gene TRBJ2-7; 9 nucleotides match TRBD2. CDR3 length equals 14 residues. Germline V gene lookup returns CDR1 MNHEY and CDR2 SVGAGI. Germline trimming cut 4 bases from V and 6 bases from J; bases unmatched to any gene: 7. The CDR3 nucleotides are TGTGCCAGCAGTTCGCGGGGGGGCCAGTCCGAGCAGTACTTC. The encoded protein is CASSSRGGQSEQYF.

The J gene is TRBJ1-1, the V gene TRBV4-1, with a weak D call TRBD1 (5 bases). The CDR3 totals 13 residues. V shed 2 bases and J shed 5 bases, with 9 bases lying between them. The germline V gene has CDR1 MGHRA and CDR2 YSYEKL. Written as DNA, the CDR3 is TGCGCCAGCAGCCAACAGGGAAGTACTGAAGCTTTCTTT. Amino acids: CASSQQGSTEAFF.

This clonotype was recorded a few times. This sequence joins TRBV20-1 and TRBJ1-2; D remains ambiguous. CDR1 and CDR2 (germline): DFQATT, SNEGSKA (reference sequence). The CDR3 sequence is 15 residues long. Trimming pared 0 bases from V and 4 bases from J, leaving 15 bases between. The CDR3 bases are TGCAGTGCTAGAGATAGGGAATCAAACGGCTATGGCTACACCTTC. Protein product: CSARDRESNGYGYTF.

This chain joins TRBV3-1 and TRBJ2-1; D gene uncertain. Trimming shortened V by 2 bases and J by 9 bases, and 8 bases separated the two germline ends. The CDR3 spans 12 residues. CDR1 and CDR2 from the germline V gene are LGHDT and YNNKEL (reference sequence). CDR3 amino acids: CASSQSQAEQFF. DNA for the CDR3: TGTGCCAGCAGCCAATCGCAGGCTGAGCAGTTCTTC.

Only a few counts were recorded for this clonotype. V is TRBV5-1 and J is TRBJ1-1, with D unclear. This CDR3 has 14 amino acids. The germline CDR1 and CDR2 sequences are SGHRS and YFSETQ. The ends were cut back, 4 bases at V and 0 bases at J, with 10 bases in the middle. CDR3 bases: TGCGCCAGCAGCGATCCGGCATTGAACACTGAAGCTTTCTTT. Residues: CASSDPALNTEAFF.

This clonotype appeared a few times. The chain is built from TRBV6-6 and TRBJ1-2; no firm D call. Trimming left V 8 bases short and J 5 bases short, with 9 bases between. Germline V gives CDR1 MNHNY, CDR2 SVGAGI (reference sequence). The CDR3 covers 11 residues. CDR3 nucleotides: TGTGCCAGCTGGGATGTTTATGGCTACACCTTC. This gives the protein CASWDVYGYTF.

This clonotype was detected only a few times. The V gene is TRBV5-1, the J gene TRBJ2-3; the D gene is possibly TRBD2 (6 bases). The germline V and J ends were trimmed by 1 base and 4 bases, with 22 bases remaining between them. Germline V gene sequence: CDR1 SGHRS, CDR2 YFSETQ. CDR3 length equals 18 residues. Written as DNA, the CDR3 is TGCGCCAGCAGCTTGCTCGGGGCTCGGGAGCTAATGGCAGATACGCAGTATTTT. This gives the protein CASSLLGARELMADTQYF.

The V gene is TRBV14, the J gene TRBJ2-7; 8 bases match TRBD2. From germline, CDR1 is SGHDN and CDR2 FVKESK. The CDR3 is 14 residues long. J was trimmed by 3 bases and V by 1 base; bases with no gene match: 2. CDR3 in amino acids: CASSQGTSRYEQYF. CDR3 DNA sequence: TGTGCCAGCAGCCAAGGGACTAGCCGCTACGAGCAGTACTTC.